This T cell receptor beta chain was captured by sequencing in a study of blood T cell repertoires in COVID-19. Study in general: There were acute and convalescent COVID-19 samples, and they came from the United States, Italy and Spain.

Trimming took off 7 bases at V and 2 bases at J, with 12 bases between the two ends. Per the germline V gene, CDR1 is LNHDA and CDR2 is SQIVND (reference sequence). The CDR3 sequence is 13 residues long. Authors' data handling: Reference gene primer amplification in the assay estimated nucleated cell counts. Produced via immunoSEQ multiplex PCR; TCRdb's table is partial and in-frame only. V and J calls and clone size are as listed in that table; D and trimming were resolved from the DNA. The repertoire has about 150,000 clones, approximately 83% of them found once; the top ten carry approximately 13%.

Sequenced sample: peripheral blood. The receptor was isolated from a man in his 70s who had recovered from COVID-19. The rearrangement joins TRBV19 to TRBJ2-7; the D gene is possibly TRBD1 (5 bases). The CDR3 DNA reads TGTGCCAGTACCCGCCCAGGGACCTACGAGCAGTACTTC. It specifies CASTRPGTYEQYF.